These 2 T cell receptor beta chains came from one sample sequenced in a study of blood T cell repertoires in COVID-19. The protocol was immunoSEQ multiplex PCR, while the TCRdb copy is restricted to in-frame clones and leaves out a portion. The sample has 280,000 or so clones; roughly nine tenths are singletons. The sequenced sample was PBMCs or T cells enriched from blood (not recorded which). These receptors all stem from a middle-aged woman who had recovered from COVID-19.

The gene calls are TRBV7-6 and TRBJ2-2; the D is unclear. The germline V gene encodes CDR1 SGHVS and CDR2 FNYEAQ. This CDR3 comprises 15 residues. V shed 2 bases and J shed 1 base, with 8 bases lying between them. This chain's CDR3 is CASSLLGRNTGELFF. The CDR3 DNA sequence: TGTGCCAGCAGCTTACTGGGCAGGAACACCGGGGAGCTGTTTTTT.

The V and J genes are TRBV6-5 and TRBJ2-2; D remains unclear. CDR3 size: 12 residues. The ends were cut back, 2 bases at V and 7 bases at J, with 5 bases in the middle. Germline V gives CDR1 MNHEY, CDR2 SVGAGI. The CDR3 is CASSYLLGELFF. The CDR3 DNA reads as TGTGCCAGCAGTTACCTACTCGGGGAGCTGTTTTTT.